The rows below give T cell receptor beta chains drawn from one sample of a study of shared clonotypes between healthy human individuals. TCRdb keeps only in-frame clones here, not all; method: immunoSEQ multiplex PCR. The table lists about 700,000 clones, under 80% of them singletons. The sequencing input was memory CD4+ T cells sorted from blood. The receptors were sampled from a woman in her 30s in good health. CDR3s include the opening cysteine and the closing phenylalanine or tryptophan. The D gene is left open where the match is weak. A clone size is listed for some rows: how often the clone was seen (once, few, many), or a class if it is expanded.

TGTGCCAGCTCGCCTACAGGGTATTCCGGAAACACCATATATTTT | CASSPTGYSGNTIYF | - | once | TRBJ1-3 | TRBV18
TGTGCCAGTAGTCCCGGGTTGCCCGGGGAGCTGTTTTTT | CASSPGLPGELFF | - | - | TRBJ2-2 | TRBV19
TGTGCCTGGGATCAGGGGCCATCGGGTGAAAAACTGTTTTTT | CAWDQGPSGEKLFF | - | - | TRBJ1-4 | TRBV30
TGTGCCAGCTCACCGGGAGTTGAGCAGTTCTTC | CASSPGVEQFF | - | - | TRBJ2-1 | TRBV18
TGTGCCAGCAGCCGTGGGACAGAGAACTACGAGCAGTACTTC | CASSRGTENYEQYF | TRBD1 | - | TRBJ2-7 | TRBV28
TGTGCCACCCAAGACCCCCTCTCCTACGAGCAGTACTTC | CATQDPLSYEQYF | - | many | TRBJ2-7 | TRBV10-3
TGTGCCAGCAGTCAAGTTCAGGGTTTCCGTCAGCCCCAGCATTTT | CASSQVQGFRQPQHF | - | few | TRBJ1-5 | TRBV2
TGCGCCAGCAGTGAGGGTCCGGGTGAGCAGTACTTC | CASSEGPGEQYF | - | - | TRBJ2-7 | TRBV10-1
TGTGCCAGCAGCTTAGTCTCCAGCGGGTCTGCCGGGGAGCTGTTTTTT | CASSLVSSGSAGELFF | - | - | TRBJ2-2 | TRBV7-2
TGTGCCAGCTCGACAGGGACAGGAGCGAACACTGAAGCTTTCTTT | CASSTGTGANTEAFF | TRBD1 | few | TRBJ1-1 | TRBV18
TGCGCCAGCAGCCACCCGGACAGGGGGGGCCTTAGCAATCAGCCCCAGCATTTT | CASSHPDRGGLSNQPQHF | TRBD1 | few | TRBJ1-5 | TRBV4-1
TGTGCCAGTAGTATAGGACAGGGAATGAACACTGAAGCTTTCTTT | CASSIGQGMNTEAFF | TRBD1 | - | TRBJ1-1 | TRBV19
TGTGCCACCAGCAGAGACCTCCAGCGGGAGTTGGGTACGCAGTATTTT | CATSRDLQRELGTQYF | TRBD2 | few | TRBJ2-3 | TRBV15
TGTGCCAGCAGGAGGACAATAACTAACTATGGCTACACCTTC | CASRRTITNYGYTF | - | - | TRBJ1-2 | TRBV2
TGCGCCAGCAGCTTTTTCCCGGTAGATACGCAGTATTTT | CASSFFPVDTQYF | - | - | TRBJ2-3 | TRBV5-1
TGTGCCAGCAGCTCAAACAATGAGCAGTTCTTC | CASSSNNEQFF | - | - | TRBJ2-1 | TRBV5-5
TGTGCCAGCAGTCCGGCGGACAGGGGCTCCAATCAGCCCCAGCATTTT | CASSPADRGSNQPQHF | TRBD1 | - | TRBJ1-5 | TRBV7-9
TGTGCCAGCAGCCCAGATGTACTAGTCGGCACCGGGGAGCTGTTTTTT | CASSPDVLVGTGELFF | - | - | TRBJ2-2 | TRBV7-2
TGTGCCAGCAGCTTAGCGACTTATGGGGCGAGAAGCAGAAAAGGGCAACTGTTTTTT | CASSLATYGARSRKGQLFF | - | - | TRBJ1-4 | TRBV7-9
TGTGCCAGCCGGCAGCAAGGGTCGTGGCTCTACGAGCAGTACTTC | CASRQQGSWLYEQYF | - | - | TRBJ2-7 | TRBV2
TGTGCCAGCAGCGAATACTCCCGCACAGATACGCAGTATTTT | CASSEYSRTDTQYF | - | many | TRBJ2-3 | TRBV7-2
TGTGCCAGCCTGCCACTCAAAGGGGGCTACACCTTC | CASLPLKGGYTF | - | - | TRBJ1-2 | TRBV2
TGTGCCAGCAGCGTAGGAAGGGTGAGGGGGTATGGCTACACCTTC | CASSVGRVRGYGYTF | - | - | TRBJ1-2 | TRBV9
TGTGCCAGCAGTTTGGGACTTAACTATGGCTACACCTTC | CASSLGLNYGYTF | - | - | TRBJ1-2 | TRBV28
TGTGCCAGCAGCGCAGGGGCTTGGACCGGGGAGCTGTTTTTT | CASSAGAWTGELFF | - | - | TRBJ2-2 | TRBV28
TGTGCCAGCAGTGGGACTAGCGTGACCTACGAGCAGTACTTC | CASSGTSVTYEQYF | TRBD2 | many | TRBJ2-7 | TRBV2
TGCGCCGCCTCCTCCGGGACAGGAAGCTACGAGCAGTACTTC | CAASSGTGSYEQYF | TRBD1 | - | TRBJ2-7 | TRBV10-1
TGTGCCAGCAGTGCTAGCGGGGGCTACTACGAGCAGTACTTC | CASSASGGYYEQYF | TRBD2 | - | TRBJ2-7 | TRBV7-6
TGTGCCAGCAGTTTGGCCCACTCTGGAAACACCATATATTTT | CASSLAHSGNTIYF | - | few | TRBJ1-3 | TRBV28
TGTGCCAGCTCACCGGGAACGAACACTGAAGCTTTCTTT | CASSPGTNTEAFF | - | - | TRBJ1-1 | TRBV18
TGTGCCAGCAGTCAGACCAACAATGAGCAGTTCTTC | CASSQTNNEQFF | - | - | TRBJ2-1 | TRBV7-9
TGTGCCAGCTCACTTGAATCTGGGGCCAACGTCCTGACTTTC | CASSLESGANVLTF | - | - | TRBJ2-6 | TRBV18
TGTGCCAGCAGTTCCAGGGGGAACACTGAAGCTTTCTTT | CASSSRGNTEAFF | - | few | TRBJ1-1 | TRBV6-1
TGTGCCATCAGTGAGCCCGTACAGGCAGATACGCAGTATTTT | CAISEPVQADTQYF | - | - | TRBJ2-3 | TRBV10-3
TGTGCCAGCAGTGAAGGCTGGGTTGCCACCTACGAGCAGTACTTC | CASSEGWVATYEQYF | - | - | TRBJ2-7 | TRBV2
TGTGCCAGCAGCAGAGGGAGGGAGGGCGGTCAGCCCCAGCATTTT | CASSRGREGGQPQHF | - | - | TRBJ1-5 | TRBV6-5
TGTGCCAGCAGCCCGGGGACAGCCTACAATGAGCAGTTCTTC | CASSPGTAYNEQFF | TRBD1 | many | TRBJ2-1 | TRBV11-3
TGTGCCAGCAGCGACGAACCGAGAAACTGGGTGGAGGAGCTGTTTTTT | CASSDEPRNWVEELFF | - | once | TRBJ2-2 | TRBV5-5
TGTGCCAGCAGCCTTTTGGGGGCCGATTACGAGCAGTACTTC | CASSLLGADYEQYF | - | once | TRBJ2-7 | TRBV7-2
TGTGCCAGCAGTGAATCTGCGAACGAGCAGTTCTTC | CASSESANEQFF | - | - | TRBJ2-1 | TRBV2
TGTGCCAGCAGCCTGGGGGTCCAAGAGACCCAGTACTTC | CASSLGVQETQYF | - | - | TRBJ2-5 | TRBV5-6
TGTGCCACCAGCGTGAACAGGGGCTACGAGCAGTACTTC | CATSVNRGYEQYF | TRBD1 | - | TRBJ2-7 | TRBV15
TGTGCCAGTAGTGGGGGACAGGGCTCCTACGAGCAGTACTTC | CASSGGQGSYEQYF | TRBD1 | - | TRBJ2-7 | TRBV19
TGTGCCAGCTCATCCTTAGTCGGGGACAGCTCCTACAATGAGCAGTTCTTC | CASSSLVGDSSYNEQFF | TRBD1 | - | TRBJ2-1 | TRBV27
TGTGCCAGCAGTCCCAGGGGTAATAGGGACTATGGCTACACCTTC | CASSPRGNRDYGYTF | - | - | TRBJ1-2 | TRBV6-1
TGTGCCAGCAATGGACAGGGCCACGCTTTCTTT | CASNGQGHAFF | TRBD1 | few | TRBJ1-1 | TRBV6-5
TGTGCCATCGGTACAGATACAGATACGCAGTATTTT | CAIGTDTDTQYF | - | - | TRBJ2-3 | TRBV10-3
TGTGCCAGCAGTTACTCCCGACAGGGTGGGAATGAGCAGTTCTTC | CASSYSRQGGNEQFF | TRBD1 | few | TRBJ2-1 | TRBV6-6
TGTGCCAGCAGACTAGAGAGTAACACCGGGGAGCTGTTTTTT | CASRLESNTGELFF | - | few | TRBJ2-2 | TRBV7-6
TGTGCCAGTAGCCCTGTTTTTGGCGGGAGCCGGTACAATGAGCAGTTCTTC | CASSPVFGGSRYNEQFF | TRBD2 | - | TRBJ2-1 | TRBV19
TGCGCCAGCAGCTTGGCTAGGAGACAGGAGACTAGCGGGAGCCCAGATACGCAGTATTTT | CASSLARRQETSGSPDTQYF | TRBD2 | - | TRBJ2-3 | TRBV5-1
TGCGCCAGCACCCCGGGACAGTCTGGGGCCAACGTCCTGACTTTC | CASTPGQSGANVLTF | TRBD1 | - | TRBJ2-6 | TRBV5-1
TGTGCCAGCATCCTCTCAGGGGGCACCTCCTACGAGCAGTACTTC | CASILSGGTSYEQYF | TRBD1 | - | TRBJ2-7 | TRBV11-2
TGTGCCAGCAGGTACATCTCTGGATACGAGCAGTACTTC | CASRYISGYEQYF | - | - | TRBJ2-7 | TRBV6-1
TGTGCCAGCAGTTATTCCCTGGGAGCTGGGGCCAACGTCCTGACTTTC | CASSYSLGAGANVLTF | - | once | TRBJ2-6 | TRBV6-5
TGCGCCAGCAGCTTGGGGGACAGGGACCGAGGGACCCAGTACTTC | CASSLGDRDRGTQYF | TRBD1 | - | TRBJ2-5 | TRBV5-1
TGTGCCAGCTCAACCCTCTTCCGGGACAGGGGCCCCAATGAGCAGTTCTTC | CASSTLFRDRGPNEQFF | TRBD1 | - | TRBJ2-1 | TRBV18
TGTGCCAGCAGTTTCCGAATAGGCGACAGGGGGTACGGGAATGAGCAGTTCTTC | CASSFRIGDRGYGNEQFF | TRBD1 | - | TRBJ2-1 | TRBV27